The next 9 T cell receptor beta chains were all read from a single sample in a study of T-cell memory formation after mild COVID-19 (dated by TCRdb to the early 2020s). The library was generated by 5' RACE. The sequencer listed for this sample is Illumina NovaSeq 6000. TCRdb reran the public reads through fastp at Q25 and MiXCR, keeping productive beta chains. All rows with the same CDR3 protein become a single entry with the most common DNA and genes. This sample holds roughly 190,000 distinct CDR3 sequences; approximately 30% were observed only once. About an eighth of the sample belongs to the ten largest clones. The sequenced sample was PBMCs or a T cell subset sorted from them (not recorded which). Receptor source: an adult woman who had mild COVID-19 (a few samples of this study predate the infection). The sample titles of this study are shuffled in the database, so cell type and time point are left out; the donor was told from shared clones.

The V and J genes are TRBV6-1 and TRBJ2-7; a possible D gene is TRBD1 (5 bases). The CDR3 consists of 14 residues. With 9 bases removed from V and 6 bases from J, the gap between germline ends came to 21 bases. The germline CDR1 and CDR2 sequences are MNHNS and SASEGT. In nucleotides, the CDR3 is TGTGCCAGTCCGGGTAGGGGTATTTTAGGCGAGCAGTACTTC. Translated: CASPGRGILGEQYF.

The chain carries TRBV5-1 and TRBJ2-3; tentatively, D is TRBD1 or TRBD2 (5 bases each). Germline CDR1 reads SGHRS; CDR2 reads YFSETQ. Between the trimmed V and J ends, which lost 4 bases and 0 bases, there was a span of 9 bases. This CDR3 comprises 14 residues. CDR3 sequence (DNA): TGCGCCAGCAGCAACGGGGACAGCACAGATACGCAGTATTTT. Translating it yields CASSNGDSTDTQYF.

This clonotype turned up a few times. V usage is TRBV19 and J usage is TRBJ1-1; no definite D call. Germline CDR1 reads LNHDA; CDR2 reads SQIVND (reference sequence). This CDR3 has 14 residues. Trimming left V 5 bases short and J 6 bases short, with 16 bases between. For the CDR3, the DNA is TGTGCCAGTAGTTCGGGGTTTACGAGGGCTGAAGCTTTCTTT. Its protein is CASSSGFTRAEAFF.

The J gene is TRBJ1-3, the V gene TRBV12-3 or TRBV12-4; the match to TRBD1 covers 7 bases. This CDR3 region has 15 residues. The V gene end was trimmed by 6 bases and the J gene end by 3 bases; junction bases not matched to a gene: 8. Here the CDR3 reads CASSSERGLGNTIYF. CDR3 nucleotides: TGTGCCAGCAGCTCGGAGAGGGGGCTTGGAAACACCATATATTTT.

Only a few counts were recorded for this clonotype. The rearrangement links TRBV7-9 to TRBJ2-3, with 8 bases matching TRBD2. CDR3 length equals 16 residues. Unmatched junction bases numbered 13, after V lost 5 bases and J lost 6 bases. Germline CDR1 and CDR2: SEHNR and FQNEAQ (reference sequence). Here the CDR3 reads CASSPPNPGLGDTQYF. The CDR3 DNA follows: TGTGCCAGCAGCCCCCCTAACCCGGGACTAGGGGATACGCAGTATTTT.

The chain combines TRBV10-3 with TRBJ1-5; tentatively, D is TRBD1 (6 bases). Germline loops: CDR1 ENHRY, CDR2 SYGVKD. The CDR3 covers 15 residues. Trimming took 4 bases from V and 9 from J, leaving 19 bases between them. The chain's CDR3 is CAISGTGSDIGPQHF. CDR3 DNA: TGTGCCATCAGTGGAACAGGGTCCGACATTGGGCCCCAGCATTTT.

This chain uses TRBV3-1 with TRBJ1-6; 10 bases align to TRBD1. After removal of 3 bases from V and 7 bases from J, the junction contained 3 bases not matched to a gene. The CDR3 sequence is 15 residues long. Germline assignment: CDR1 LGHDT and CDR2 YNNKEL (reference sequence). The CDR3: CASSHTDRGNSPLHF. CDR3 in DNA: TGTGCCAGCAGCCATACGGACAGGGGGAATTCACCCCTCCACTTT.

The table lists this clonotype with a few counts. The gene calls are TRBV14 and TRBJ2-2; D is undetermined. CDR1 and CDR2 from the germline V gene are SGHDN and FVKESK. Trimming took off 2 bases at V and 0 bases at J, with 4 bases between the two ends. The CDR3 extends over 14 amino acids. The CDR3 DNA reads as TGTGCCAGCAGCCAAACTGCGAACACCGGGGAGCTGTTTTTT. This encodes CASSQTANTGELFF.

The chain uses TRBV12-3 or TRBV12-4 and TRBJ1-2; 7 positions agree with TRBD1. Trimming removed 6 bases from V and 0 bases from J; junction bases left unmatched: 7. CDR3 size: 15 residues. The CDR3 coding sequence is TGTGCCAGCAGCACCCAGGGGGGAGCTAACTATGGCTACACCTTC. Its translation: CASSTQGGANYGYTF.